The 5 T cell receptor beta chains below were found in one sample sequenced in a study of blood T cell repertoires in COVID-19. Profiling relied on immunoSEQ multiplex PCR, and the TCRdb table lists in-frame clones only, not all of them. The data show around 53,000 clones, roughly 89% seen once. Sequencing used peripheral blood. The receptors were sampled from a woman in her fifties or sixties with COVID-19, enrolled during active disease.

The chain employs TRBV5-1 and TRBJ1-2; unclear D gene. Deletions cut 5 bases from V and 5 bases from J, with 10 bases between. Germline CDR1 and CDR2: SGHRS and YFSETQ. The CDR3 sequence is 12 residues long. CDR3 bases: TGCGCCAGCAGTTCCGGAGTGTATGGCTACACCTTC. Amino acid sequence: CASSSGVYGYTF. The full variable domain, with the rest looked up from reference TRBV5-1 and TRBJ1-2, is KAGVTQTPRYLIKTRGQQVTLSCSPISGHRSVSWYQQTPGQGLQFLFEYFSETQRNKGNFPGRFSGRQFSNSRSEMNVSTLELGDSALYLCASSSGVYGYTFGSGTRLTVV.

The rearrangement joins TRBV30 to TRBJ2-7; possible D gene TRBD1, 6 bases. Germline V gene data show CDR1 as GTSNPN and CDR2 as SVGIG (reference sequence). Trimming cost V 0 bases and J 3 bases, with 15 bases left between them. The CDR3 runs 15 residues. The CDR3 loop reads CAWSVLWGRDYEQYF. The CDR3 region has the DNA TGTGCCTGGAGTGTACTCTGGGGGCGCGACTACGAGCAGTACTTC. Looking up the rest from reference TRBV30 and TRBJ2-7 gives the full variable domain: SQTIHQWPATLVQPVGSPLSLECTVEGTSNPNLYWYRQAAGRGLQLLFYSVGIGQISSEVPQNLSASRPQDRQFILSSKKLLLSDSGFYLCAWSVLWGRDYEQYFGPGTRLTVT.

The rearrangement joins TRBV9 to TRBJ2-5; TRBD2 matches 10 bases. Germline loops: CDR1 SGDLS, CDR2 YYNGEE. CDR3 length: 17 amino acids. V lost 2 bases and J lost 5; bases outside the gene matches: 12. In DNA, the CDR3 is TGTGCCAGCAGCGTTGGGGGGGCTAGCGGGAGACCGGAGACCCAGTACTTC. Residues: CASSVGGASGRPETQYF.

The V gene is TRBV19, the J gene TRBJ2-7; D call uncertain. Germline CDR1 LNHDA, CDR2 SQIVND (reference sequence). Trimming removed 4 bases from V and 5 bases from J, with 15 bases in between. The CDR3 extends over 14 amino acids. Here the CDR3 DNA reads TGTGCCAGTAGTAACGGTCTTTCCCCCCACGAGCAGTACTTC. Translated: CASSNGLSPHEQYF.

The chain employs TRBV2 and TRBJ2-1, with 8 positions matching TRBD2. The V and J ends lost 6 bases and 6 bases, in that order; junction bases with no gene match: 10. The length of the CDR3 is 15 residues. Germline values: CDR1 SNHLY, CDR2 FYNNEI. CDR3 in amino acids: CASSIKREYGNEQFF. The DNA for the CDR3 is TGTGCCAGCAGCATTAAGCGGGAGTATGGCAATGAGCAGTTCTTC.